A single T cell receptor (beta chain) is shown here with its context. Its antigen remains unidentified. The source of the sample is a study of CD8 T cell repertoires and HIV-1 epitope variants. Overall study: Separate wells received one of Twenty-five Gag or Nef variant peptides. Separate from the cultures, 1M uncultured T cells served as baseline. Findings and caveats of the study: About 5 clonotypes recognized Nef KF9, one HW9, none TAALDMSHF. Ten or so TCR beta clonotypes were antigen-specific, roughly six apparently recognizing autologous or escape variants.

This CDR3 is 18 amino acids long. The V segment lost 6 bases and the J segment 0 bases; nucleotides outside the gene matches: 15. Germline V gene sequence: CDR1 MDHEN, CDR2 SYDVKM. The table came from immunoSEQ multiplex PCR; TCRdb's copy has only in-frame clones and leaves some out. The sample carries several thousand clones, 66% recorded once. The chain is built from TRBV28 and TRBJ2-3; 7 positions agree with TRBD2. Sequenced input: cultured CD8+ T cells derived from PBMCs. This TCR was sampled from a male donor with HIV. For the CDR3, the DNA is TGTGCCAGCAGCTCCCCAGTATTATCAGCGGGAAGCACAGATACGCAGTATTTT. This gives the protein CASSSPVLSAGSTDTQYF.